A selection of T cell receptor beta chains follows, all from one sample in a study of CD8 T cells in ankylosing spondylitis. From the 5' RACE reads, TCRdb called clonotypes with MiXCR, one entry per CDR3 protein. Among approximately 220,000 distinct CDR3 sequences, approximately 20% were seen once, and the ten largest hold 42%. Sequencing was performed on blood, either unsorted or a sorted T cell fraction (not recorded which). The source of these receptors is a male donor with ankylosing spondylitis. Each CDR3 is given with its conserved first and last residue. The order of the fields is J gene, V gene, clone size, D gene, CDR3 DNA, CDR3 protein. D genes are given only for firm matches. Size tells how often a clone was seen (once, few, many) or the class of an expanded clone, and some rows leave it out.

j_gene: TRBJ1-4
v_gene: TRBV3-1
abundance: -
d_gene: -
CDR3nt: TGTGCCAGCAGCCAAGGGGAGGGGGAGACTGAAAAACTGTTTTTT
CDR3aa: CASSQGEGETEKLFF

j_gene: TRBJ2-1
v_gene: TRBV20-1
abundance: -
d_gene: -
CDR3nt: TGCAGTGCTAGTCCGGGGGCAACAAACAATGAGCAGTTCTTC
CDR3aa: CSASPGATNNEQFF

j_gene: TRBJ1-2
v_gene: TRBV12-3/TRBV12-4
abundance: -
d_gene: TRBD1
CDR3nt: TGTGCCAGCAGGCGGACAGGGTATGGCTACACCTTC
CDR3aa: CASRRTGYGYTF

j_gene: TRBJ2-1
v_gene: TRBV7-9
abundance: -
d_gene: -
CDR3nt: TGTGCCAGCAGCTCCGGGACAAACTACAATGAGCAGTTCTTC
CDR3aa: CASSSGTNYNEQFF

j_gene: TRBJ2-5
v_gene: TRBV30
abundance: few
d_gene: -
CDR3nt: TGTGCCTGGAGTGGCCTGCAAGAGACCCAGTACTTC
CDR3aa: CAWSGLQETQYF

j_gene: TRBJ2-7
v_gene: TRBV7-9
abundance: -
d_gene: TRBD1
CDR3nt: TGTGCCAGCAGCCCCCCCGGGACAGGGACGGTCGAGCAGTACTTC
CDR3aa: CASSPPGTGTVEQYF

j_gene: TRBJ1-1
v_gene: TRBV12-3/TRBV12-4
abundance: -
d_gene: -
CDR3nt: TGTGCCAGCAGGATGGGGGGAGGCGAAGCTTTCTTT
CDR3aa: CASRMGGGEAFF

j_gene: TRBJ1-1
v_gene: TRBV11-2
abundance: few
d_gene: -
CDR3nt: TGTGCCAGCAGCTTTTTTCCAGACATGAACACTGAAGCTTTCTTT
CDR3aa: CASSFFPDMNTEAFF

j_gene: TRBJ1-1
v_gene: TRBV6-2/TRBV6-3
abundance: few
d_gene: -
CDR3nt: TGTGCCAGCAGTTACTCCAAACAGAAAATGAACACTGAAGCTTTCTTT
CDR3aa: CASSYSKQKMNTEAFF

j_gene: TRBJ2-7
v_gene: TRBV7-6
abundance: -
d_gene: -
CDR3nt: TGTGCCAGCAGCGAGCCGGGACACGATCCCTACGAGCAGTACTTC
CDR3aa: CASSEPGHDPYEQYF

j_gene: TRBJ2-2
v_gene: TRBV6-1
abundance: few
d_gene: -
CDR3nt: TGTGCCAGCAGGGGGGGACAGTCGAACACCGGGGAGCTGTTTTTT
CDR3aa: CASRGGQSNTGELFF

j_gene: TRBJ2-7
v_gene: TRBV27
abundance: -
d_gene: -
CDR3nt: TGTGCCAGCAGTTTTGACCCGAATTCGCGCGAGCAGTACTTC
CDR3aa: CASSFDPNSREQYF

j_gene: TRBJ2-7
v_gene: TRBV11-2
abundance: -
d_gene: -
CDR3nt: TGTGCCAGCAGCCGAACTAACAGTTACGAGCAGTACTTC
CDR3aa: CASSRTNSYEQYF

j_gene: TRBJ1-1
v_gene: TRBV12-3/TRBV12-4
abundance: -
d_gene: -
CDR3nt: TGTGCCAGCAGACTGGCCCGGGGAATTGAAGCTTTCTTT
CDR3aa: CASRLARGIEAFF

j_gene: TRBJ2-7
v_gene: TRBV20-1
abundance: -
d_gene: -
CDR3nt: TGCAGTGCAACCCGAGCGGACTACGAGCAGTACTTC
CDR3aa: CSATRADYEQYF

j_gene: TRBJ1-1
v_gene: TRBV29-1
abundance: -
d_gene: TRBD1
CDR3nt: TGCAGCGTTGAAGATTGGGACAGGAACACTGAAGCTTTCTTT
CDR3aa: CSVEDWDRNTEAFF

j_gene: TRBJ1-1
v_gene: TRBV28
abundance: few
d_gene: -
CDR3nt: TGTGCCAGCAGTTCCAGGTCGGCGTGGGTAAACACTGAAGCTTTCTTT
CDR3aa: CASSSRSAWVNTEAFF

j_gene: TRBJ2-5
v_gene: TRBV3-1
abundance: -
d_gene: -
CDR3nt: TGTGCCAGCAGCCAAGAATGGTACCGGGAAGGCGAGACCCAGTACTTC
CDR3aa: CASSQEWYREGETQYF

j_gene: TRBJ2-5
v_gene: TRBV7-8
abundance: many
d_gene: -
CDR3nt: TGTGCCAGCAGCTTATCGTGGGATGACGCGGGATCAGAGACCCAGTACTTC
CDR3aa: CASSLSWDDAGSETQYF

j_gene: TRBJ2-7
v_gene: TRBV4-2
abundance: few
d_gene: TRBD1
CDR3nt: TGTGCCAGCAGCCACGGGACAGGGACCTACGAGCAGTACTTC
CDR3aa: CASSHGTGTYEQYF

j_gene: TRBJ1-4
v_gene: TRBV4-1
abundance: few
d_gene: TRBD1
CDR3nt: TGCGCCAGCAGCCAAGAGGACAGGGAAGGTGAAAAACTGTTTTTT
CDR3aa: CASSQEDREGEKLFF

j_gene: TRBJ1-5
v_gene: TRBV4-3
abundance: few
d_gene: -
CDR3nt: TGCGCCAGCAGCCAAGTGAAGGTATCGCAGCCCCAGCATTTT
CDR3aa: CASSQVKVSQPQHF

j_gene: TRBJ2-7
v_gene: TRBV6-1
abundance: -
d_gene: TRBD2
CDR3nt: TGTGCCAGCAGTCCACTAGCGGGAGTCTACGAGCAGTACTTC
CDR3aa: CASSPLAGVYEQYF

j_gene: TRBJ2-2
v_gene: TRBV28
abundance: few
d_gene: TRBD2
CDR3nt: TGTGCCAGCAGCCTCTGGACTAGGACTCTGAACACCGGGGAGCTGTTTTTT
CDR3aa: CASSLWTRTLNTGELFF

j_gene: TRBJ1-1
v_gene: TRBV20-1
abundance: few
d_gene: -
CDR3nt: TGCAGTGCTCATAAGGGTGTGGGGATTCTGGTCGGAGCTTTCTTT
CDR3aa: CSAHKGVGILVGAFF

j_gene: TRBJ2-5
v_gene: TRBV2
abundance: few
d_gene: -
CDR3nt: TGTGCCAGCCGCGGGGTCAGCCAGTACTTC
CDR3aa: CASRGVSQYF

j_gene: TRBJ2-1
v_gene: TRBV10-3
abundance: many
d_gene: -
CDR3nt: TGTGCCATCAGTGAATCCCCGGGGTATGAGCAGTTCTTC
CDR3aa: CAISESPGYEQFF

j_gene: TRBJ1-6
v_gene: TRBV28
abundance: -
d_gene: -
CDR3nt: TGTGCCAGCAGCTTCACCCCAGGGGCTAATTCACCCCTCCACTTT
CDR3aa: CASSFTPGANSPLHF

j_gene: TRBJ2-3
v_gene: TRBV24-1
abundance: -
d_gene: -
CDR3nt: TGTGCCACCAGTGATGGGTTCCCGGCAGGCCCATGGTATTTT
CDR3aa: CATSDGFPAGPWYF

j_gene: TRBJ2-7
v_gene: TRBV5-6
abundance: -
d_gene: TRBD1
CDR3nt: TGTGCCAGCGGACAGGGATCCTACGAGCAGTACTTC
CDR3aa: CASGQGSYEQYF

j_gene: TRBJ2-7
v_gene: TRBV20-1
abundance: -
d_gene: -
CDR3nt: TGCAGTGCTAGATCTACCGACAGCGTCGTGCCCTACGAGCAGTACTTC
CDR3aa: CSARSTDSVVPYEQYF

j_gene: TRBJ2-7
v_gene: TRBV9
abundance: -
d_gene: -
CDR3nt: TGTGCCAGCAGCGTAGCCCCAACAGCAACCTACGAGCAGTACTTC
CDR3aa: CASSVAPTATYEQYF

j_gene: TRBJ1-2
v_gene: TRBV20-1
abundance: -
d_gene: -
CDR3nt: TGCAGTGCTAGAGATATTTCAGGGGAGCACTATGGCTACACCTTC
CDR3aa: CSARDISGEHYGYTF

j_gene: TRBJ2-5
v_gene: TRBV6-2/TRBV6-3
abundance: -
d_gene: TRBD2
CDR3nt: TGTGCCAGCAGTTATTCGGGACTAGCGGGCCAAGAGACCCAGTACTTC
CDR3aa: CASSYSGLAGQETQYF

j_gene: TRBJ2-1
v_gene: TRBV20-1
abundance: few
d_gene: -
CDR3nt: TGCAGTCACGGACGCGACTACAATGAGCAGTTCTTC
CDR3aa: CSHGRDYNEQFF

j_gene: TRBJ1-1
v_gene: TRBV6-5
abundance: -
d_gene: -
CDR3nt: TGTGCCAGCAGTTACGACGGGGGCGGAGGCACTGAAGCTTTCTTT
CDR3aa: CASSYDGGGGTEAFF

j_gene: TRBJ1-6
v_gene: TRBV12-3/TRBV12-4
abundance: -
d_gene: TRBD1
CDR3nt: TGTGCCAGCACTCGGACAGGGGGCGCGCATTCACCCCTCCACTTT
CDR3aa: CASTRTGGAHSPLHF

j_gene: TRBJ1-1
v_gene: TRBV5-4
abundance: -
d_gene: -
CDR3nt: TGTGCCAGCAGCTTATCGGGGATAAAGGCTGAAGCTTTCTTT
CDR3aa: CASSLSGIKAEAFF

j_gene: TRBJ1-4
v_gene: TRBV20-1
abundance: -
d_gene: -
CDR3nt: TGCAGTGCTAGAGACGGGGGGCCCCAACCCCAAGGAGAAAAACTGTTTTTT
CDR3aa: CSARDGGPQPQGEKLFF

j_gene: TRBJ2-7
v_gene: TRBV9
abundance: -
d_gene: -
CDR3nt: TGTGCCAGCAGCGTAGGTGACGGGAGAGCCTACGAGCAGTACTTC
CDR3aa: CASSVGDGRAYEQYF

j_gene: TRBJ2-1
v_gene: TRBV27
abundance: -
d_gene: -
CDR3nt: TGTGCCAGCAGTTTGTTAGCGGAGCGTGAGCAGTTCTTC
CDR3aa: CASSLLAEREQFF

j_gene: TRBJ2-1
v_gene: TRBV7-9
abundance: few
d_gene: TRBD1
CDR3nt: TGTGCCAGCAGCTTGCCGACAGGGTCCAATGAGCAGTTCTTC
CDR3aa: CASSLPTGSNEQFF

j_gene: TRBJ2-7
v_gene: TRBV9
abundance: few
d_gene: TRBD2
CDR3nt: TGTGCCAGCAGCGTAGTCGGTAGCGGGAGGTTCTCCGAGCAGTACTTC
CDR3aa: CASSVVGSGRFSEQYF

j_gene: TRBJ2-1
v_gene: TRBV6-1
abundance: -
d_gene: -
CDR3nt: TGTGCCACCAACCACTATTCCTACAATGAGCAGTTCTTC
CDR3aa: CATNHYSYNEQFF

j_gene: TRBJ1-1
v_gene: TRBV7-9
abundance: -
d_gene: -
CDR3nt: TGTGCCAGCAGGGATCAGATGAACACTGAAGCTTTCTTT
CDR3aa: CASRDQMNTEAFF

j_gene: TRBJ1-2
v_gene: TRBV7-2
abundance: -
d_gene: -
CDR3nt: TGTGCCAGCAGCCCTCCAGGAGGGGGAGTCAATGGCTACACCTTC
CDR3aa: CASSPPGGGVNGYTF

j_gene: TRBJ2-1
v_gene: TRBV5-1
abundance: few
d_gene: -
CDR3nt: TGCGCCAGCAGCTTGGAAGGGGTAGGTTACAATGAGCAGTTCTTC
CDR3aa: CASSLEGVGYNEQFF

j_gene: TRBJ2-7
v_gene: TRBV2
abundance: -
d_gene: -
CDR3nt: TGTGCCAGCAAGGGGGGCCGCTACGAGCAGTACTTC
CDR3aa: CASKGGRYEQYF

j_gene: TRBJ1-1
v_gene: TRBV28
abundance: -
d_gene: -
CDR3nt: TGTGCCAGCAATCTTCCGGGCACTGAAGCTTTCTTT
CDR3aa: CASNLPGTEAFF

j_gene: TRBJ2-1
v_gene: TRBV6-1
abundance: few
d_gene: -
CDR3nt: TGTGCCAGCAGCCCTGGGTTGGACAATGAGCAGTTCTTC
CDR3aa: CASSPGLDNEQFF

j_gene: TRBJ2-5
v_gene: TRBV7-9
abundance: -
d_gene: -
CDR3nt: TGTGCCAGCAGCTTAGAAGGCCCAGGGACCTCAACCCAGTACTTC
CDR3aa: CASSLEGPGTSTQYF

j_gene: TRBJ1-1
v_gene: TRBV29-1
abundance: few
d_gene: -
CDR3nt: TGCAGCGTTGTCGTCGGCTACACTGAAGCTTTCTTT
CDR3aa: CSVVVGYTEAFF

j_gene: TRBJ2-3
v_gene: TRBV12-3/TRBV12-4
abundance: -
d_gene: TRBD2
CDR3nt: TGTGCCAGCAGTCCCCAAGCGGGAGTGGTTGATACGCAGTATTTT
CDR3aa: CASSPQAGVVDTQYF

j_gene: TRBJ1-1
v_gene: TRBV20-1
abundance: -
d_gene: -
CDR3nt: TGCAGTGCTAGAGCGGACTACCGAGACAGCATGAACACTGAAGCTTTCTTT
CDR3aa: CSARADYRDSMNTEAFF